This passage covers 8 T cell receptor beta chains from one sample sequenced in a study of shared clonotypes between healthy human individuals. Profiled with immunoSEQ multiplex PCR; TCRdb holds only in-frame clones, not every one. The sample includes 2 million to 3 million clones, roughly 93% of them seen just once. Sequenced material: naive CD4+ T cells from PBMCs. Noted subset: CD45RA+ positively selected. These receptors came from a young man in good health. Some clones in this sample may be carry-over from other donors' samples.

This chain connects TRBV7-3 to TRBJ1-6; unclear D gene. Trimming removed 1 base from V and 14 bases from J, with 12 bases in between. The CDR3 covers 13 residues. Per germline, CDR1 SGHTA and CDR2 FQGTGA. CDR3 loop: CASSLSRISALHF. As DNA, the CDR3 is TGTGCCAGCAGCTTAAGTCGGATTTCGGCCCTCCACTTT.

The chain employs TRBV28 and TRBJ2-7; 10 nucleotides agree with TRBD2. J lost 1 base, V lost 5 bases, and 14 bases had no gene match. Germline assignment: CDR1 MDHEN and CDR2 SYDVKM. The CDR3 is 18 residues long. This chain's CDR3 is CASSLPLLLAGVSYEQYF. CDR3 bases: TGTGCCAGCAGTCTTCCCCTTTTGCTAGCGGGAGTTTCCTACGAGCAGTACTTC. The whole variable domain, filled in from reference TRBV28 and TRBJ2-7, reads DVKVTQSSRYLVKRTGEKVFLECVQDMDHENMFWYRQDPGLGLRLIYFSYDVKMKEKGDIPEGYSVSREKKERFSLILESASTNQTSMYLCASSLPLLLAGVSYEQYFGPGTRLTVT.

This sequence joins TRBV5-6 and TRBJ2-5; D gene ambiguous. Germline V gives CDR1 SGHDT, CDR2 YYEEEE. This CDR3 spans 11 amino acids. The ends were cut back, 1 base at V and 9 bases at J, with 7 bases in the middle. CDR3: CASSLRGAQYF. For the CDR3, the DNA is TGTGCCAGCAGCTTGAGAGGAGCCCAGTACTTC.

The chain is built from TRBV6-5 and TRBJ2-7; D is undetermined. Germline assignment: CDR1 MNHEY and CDR2 SVGAGI. V lost 6 bases and J 5 bases, leaving 20 bases between the germline ends. CDR3 size: 15 residues. The CDR3 nucleotides read TGTGCCAGCAGCTCTGTGGGATCCGCCCGGGACGAGCAGTACTTC. Protein: CASSSVGSARDEQYF.

V is TRBV28 and J is TRBJ2-7; possibly TRBD1 or TRBD2 for D (5 bases each). Trimming pared 6 bases from V and 0 bases from J, leaving 15 bases between. The CDR3 consists of 15 residues. Germline CDR1 and CDR2: MDHEN and SYDVKM. The CDR3 DNA follows: TGTGCCAGCAGGCCCGGGACCACGAGCTCCTACGAGCAGTACTTC. This sequence encodes CASRPGTTSSYEQYF.

V and J are TRBV5-1 and TRBJ2-3, with 11 bases matching TRBD2. Trimming cost V 4 bases and J 0 bases; bases outside gene matches: 7. CDR1 and CDR2 (germline): SGHRS, YFSETQ. The CDR3 runs to 17 residues. This CDR3 is CASSPPGTSGSTDTQYF. In nucleotides, the CDR3 is TGCGCCAGCAGCCCCCCCGGGACTAGCGGCAGCACAGATACGCAGTATTTT.

This chain connects TRBV2 to TRBJ2-7; D assignment may be TRBD1 or TRBD2 (7 bases each). From germline, CDR1 is SNHLY and CDR2 FYNNEI. Deletions cut 6 bases from V and 5 bases from J, with 17 bases between. The length of the CDR3 is 14 residues. CDR3 residues: CASSHRGREDEQYF. CDR3 DNA: TGTGCCAGCAGCCACAGGGGACGGGAGGACGAGCAGTACTTC.

This clone showed up just a few times. At the DNA level, this CDR3 is encoded by other sequences in the same sample as well. The chain carries TRBV18 and TRBJ2-7; no reliable D call. Germline V gives CDR1 KGHSH, CDR2 LQKENI. Trimming removed 3 bases at V and 3 bases at J, with 6 bases between. There are 12 residues in the CDR3. The CDR3 is CASSPNLYEQYF. CDR3 DNA sequence: TGTGCCAGCTCACCTAACCTCTACGAGCAGTACTTC.